These T cell receptor beta chains were read from a single sample in a study of blood T cells in healthy people across ages. Using its own MiXCR run on the 5' RACE reads, TCRdb lists one record per CDR3 protein. This sample has 1.5 million to 2 million distinct CDR3 sequences, with around 48% found just once. The sample was blood. The source is a woman in her 40s in good health. Both conserved end residues are part of each CDR3. D genes are given only for firm matches. For some rows the clone size is stated as once, few or many, or as a class when expanded; others skip it.

few,.,TRBV9,TRBJ2-7,CASSYAVGAFYEQYF,TGTGCCAGCAGCTACGCGGTGGGCGCCTTCTACGAGCAGTACTTC
.,.,TRBV10-3,TRBJ2-7,CAISDRGVDEQYF,TGTGCCATCAGTGACCGGGGAGTAGACGAGCAGTACTTC
.,TRBD1,TRBV20-1,TRBJ1-2,CSASTTGTVPPWRYGYTF,TGCAGTGCTAGCACTACCGGGACAGTTCCTCCGTGGAGGTATGGCTACACCTTC
few,TRBD1,TRBV4-3,TRBJ2-7,CASSQVTGAYEQYF,TGCGCCAGCAGCCAAGTAACAGGGGCTTACGAGCAGTACTTC
.,TRBD2,TRBV29-1,TRBJ2-3,CSVHRLADSTDTQYF,TGCAGCGTCCACAGACTAGCGGATAGCACAGATACGCAGTATTTT
.,TRBD1,TRBV5-1,TRBJ1-6,CASSGRGQGNRSPLHF,TGCGCCAGCAGCGGCCGGGGACAGGGAAATCGATCACCCCTCCACTTT
.,.,TRBV6-2/TRBV6-3,TRBJ1-5,CASSRLEYSNQPQHF,TGTGCCAGCAGTAGACTCGAATATAGCAATCAGCCCCAGCATTTT
.,.,TRBV5-1,TRBJ2-5,CASDEGRGETQYF,TGCGCCAGCGACGAGGGTCGGGGGGAGACCCAGTACTTC
few,TRBD1,TRBV5-5,TRBJ2-5,CASSSPGQGYETQYF,TGTGCCAGCAGCTCCCCGGGACAGGGTTATGAGACCCAGTACTTC
.,TRBD1,TRBV19,TRBJ1-5,CASNLLQGVGNQPQHF,TGTGCCAGTAACCTCCTACAGGGGGTTGGCAATCAGCCCCAGCATTTT
.,.,TRBV5-6,TRBJ1-2,CASSLVTEGNYGYTF,TGTGCCAGCAGCTTGGTGACAGAGGGGAACTATGGCTACACCTTC
.,.,TRBV5-1,TRBJ2-7,CASSLGDLTYEQYF,TGCGCCAGCAGCTTAGGCGACCTGACCTACGAGCAGTACTTC
few,.,TRBV20-1,TRBJ2-5,CSAVGHLGETQYF,TGCAGTGCTGTAGGACACCTTGGGGAGACCCAGTACTTC
.,.,TRBV4-1,TRBJ1-1,CASSQVFDRIAMNTEAFF,TGCGCCAGCAGCCAAGTATTTGATCGGATAGCCATGAACACTGAAGCTTTCTTT
.,.,TRBV20-1,TRBJ2-1,CSARQGGNEQFF,TGCAGTGCTAGACAGGGGGGAAATGAGCAGTTCTTC
.,.,TRBV29-1,TRBJ2-5,CSVEDRTRQETQYF,TGCAGCGTTGAAGATCGGACCCGACAAGAGACCCAGTACTTC
.,.,TRBV29-1,TRBJ2-7,CSGGTGTGNEQYF,TGCAGCGGCGGCACCGGCACGGGCAATGAGCAGTACTTC
few,TRBD1,TRBV20-1,TRBJ2-4,CSATPTGVINIQYF,TGCAGTGCTACTCCGACAGGGGTTATAAACATTCAGTACTTC
.,TRBD1,TRBV20-1,TRBJ1-4,CSARGQGEKLFF,TGCAGTGCTAGAGGACAGGGGGAAAAACTGTTTTTT
.,.,TRBV27,TRBJ2-4,CASSPKWTENIQYF,TGTGCCAGCAGTCCCAAATGGACCGAAAACATTCAGTACTTC
.,.,TRBV10-3,TRBJ1-1,CAINTGLETEAFF,TGTGCCATCAACACGGGTTTAGAAACTGAAGCTTTCTTT
.,.,TRBV28,TRBJ2-3,CTSSSSTDTQYF,TGTACCAGCAGTTCAAGCACAGATACGCAGTATTTT
.,.,TRBV2,TRBJ2-2,CASSEAPSTGELFF,TGTGCCAGCAGTGAAGCCCCCTCCACCGGGGAGCTGTTTTTT
.,.,TRBV7-9,TRBJ1-1,CASSSFRGDYDTEAFF,TGTGCCAGCAGCTCCTTCCGCGGGGATTATGACACTGAAGCTTTCTTT
few,TRBD2,TRBV9,TRBJ2-7,CASSPRGLAGGTTYEQYF,TGTGCCAGCAGCCCAAGGGGACTAGCGGGGGGGACTACCTACGAGCAGTACTTC
.,TRBD2,TRBV20-1,TRBJ2-1,CSTRARKRGEAYNGQFF,TGCAGTACCCGTGCTAGAAAGCGGGGGGAAGCCTACAATGGGCAGTTCTTC
.,.,TRBV7-2,TRBJ2-3,CASSGRDRFNGPDTQYF,TGTGCCAGCAGCGGGAGGGACAGGTTTAACGGACCAGATACGCAGTATTTT
.,.,TRBV12-1,TRBJ2-1,CASSATGTSGGLLSYNEQFF,TGTGCCAGCAGCGCGACCGGGACTAGCGGGGGGCTCCTCTCCTACAATGAGCAGTTCTTC
.,TRBD1,TRBV5-6,TRBJ2-5,CASSFRQGPQTQYF,TGTGCCAGCAGCTTCAGACAGGGGCCCCAGACCCAGTACTTC
once,TRBD2,TRBV9,TRBJ2-4,CASSVDPGGLAKSIQYF,TGTGCCAGCAGCGTAGACCCGGGGGGACTAGCCAAAAGCATTCAGTACTTC
.,.,TRBV18,TRBJ1-6,CASSQGGYNSPLHF,TGTGCCAGCTCACAGGGAGGGTATAATTCACCCCTCCACTTT
.,TRBD1,TRBV18,TRBJ1-2,CASSPGTGYHGYTF,TGTGCCAGCTCTCCTGGGACAGGGTATCATGGCTACACCTTC
.,.,TRBV11-2,TRBJ2-1,CASSFRSGDGQFF,TGTGCCAGCAGCTTCAGGAGCGGAGATGGGCAGTTCTTC
.,TRBD1,TRBV29-1,TRBJ1-2,CSVGTGSNYGYTF,TGCAGCGTGGGGACAGGGAGTAACTATGGCTACACCTTC
.,TRBD2,TRBV5-6,TRBJ2-1,CASELGAGGRQEQFF,TGTGCCAGCGAACTGGGGGCGGGGGGGAGGCAGGAGCAGTTCTTC
.,TRBD2,TRBV9,TRBJ2-7,CASSPRDYSYEQYF,TGTGCCAGCAGCCCCCGGGACTACTCCTACGAGCAGTACTTC
.,.,TRBV5-1,TRBJ1-4,CASRIQAPNEKLFF,TGCGCCAGCAGGATACAGGCCCCGAATGAAAAACTGTTTTTT
few,.,TRBV7-2,TRBJ2-5,CASSLFNGKQYF,TGTGCCAGCAGCTTATTTAACGGCAAGCAGTACTTC
few,TRBD1,TRBV5-1,TRBJ1-5,CASSKDRGEEPQHF,TGCGCCAGCAGCAAGGACAGGGGAGAGGAGCCCCAGCATTTT
.,.,TRBV12-3/TRBV12-4,TRBJ1-2,CASTSSRNYDYTF,TGTGCCAGCACGTCAAGCAGGAACTATGACTACACCTTC